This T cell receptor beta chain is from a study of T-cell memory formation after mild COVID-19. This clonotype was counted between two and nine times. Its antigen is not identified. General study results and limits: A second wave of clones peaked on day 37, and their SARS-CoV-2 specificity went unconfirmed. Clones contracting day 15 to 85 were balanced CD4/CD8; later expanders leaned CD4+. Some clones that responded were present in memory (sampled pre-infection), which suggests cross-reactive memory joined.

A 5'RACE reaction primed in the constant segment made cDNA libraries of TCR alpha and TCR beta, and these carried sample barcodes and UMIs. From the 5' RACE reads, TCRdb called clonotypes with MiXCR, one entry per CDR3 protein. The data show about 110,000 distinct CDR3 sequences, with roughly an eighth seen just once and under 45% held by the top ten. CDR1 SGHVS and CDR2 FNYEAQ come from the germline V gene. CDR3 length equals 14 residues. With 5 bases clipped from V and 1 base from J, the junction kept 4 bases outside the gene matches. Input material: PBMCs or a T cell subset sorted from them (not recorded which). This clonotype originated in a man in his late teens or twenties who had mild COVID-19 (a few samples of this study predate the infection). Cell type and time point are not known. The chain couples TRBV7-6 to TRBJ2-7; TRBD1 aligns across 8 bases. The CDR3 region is CASSKTGGSYEQYF. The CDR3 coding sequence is TGTGCCAGCAGCAAAACAGGGGGGTCCTACGAGCAGTACTTC.